The 13 T cell receptor beta chains in this list originate from one sample, sequenced in a study of blood T cells in healthy people across ages. Next came a second PCR, run for about 6 to 11 cycles, which used a sample-barcoded 5' primer along with a J-beta primer mix. TCRdb re-derived calls from the 5' RACE reads in MiXCR, one entry per CDR3 protein. The sample includes about 570,000 distinct CDR3 sequences, 27% seen only once; the top ten take less than 20%. Material: blood. The source is a woman in her sixties or seventies in good health.

The chain has TRBV6-2 or TRBV6-3 and TRBJ1-6; no definite D call. Germline CDR1 MNHEY, CDR2 SVGEGT. This CDR3 contains 16 residues. V dropped 0 bases and J dropped 7 bases, with 13 bases sitting between them. DNA of the CDR3: TGTGCCAGCAGTTACTCGACTTTATGGAGCAATTCACCCCTCCACTTT. This gives the protein CASSYSTLWSNSPLHF.

The rearrangement links TRBV5-1 to TRBJ1-1; D may be TRBD1 (6 bases). The CDR3 length is 15 residues. CDR1 and CDR2 from the germline V gene are SGHRS and YFSETQ. Trimming removed 4 bases at V and 3 bases at J, with 16 bases between. CDR3 sequence (DNA): TGCGCCAGCAGCCGCACACAGGGAAGGGACACTGAAGCTTTCTTT. Its translation is CASSRTQGRDTEAFF.

The chain combines TRBV28 with TRBJ2-7; the D is unclear. The last part of the DNA fits TRBJ2-5 better; the J call may be wrong. CDR1 is MDHEN, CDR2 SYDVKM, per germline. This CDR3 is built from 13 residues. The DNA of the CDR3 is TGTGCCAGCAGTCCCTACGGGCGAGAGACCCAGTACTTC. Protein: CASSPYGRETQYF.

The sample holds many counts of this clonotype. The CDR3 spells CASSQWTFTGPQETQYF. CDR3 coding DNA: TGTGCCAGCAGCCAATGGACCTTCACGGGGCCTCAAGAGACCCAGTACTTC. This chain uses TRBV11-2 with TRBJ2-5; D possibly uses TRBD1 or TRBD2 (5 bases each). The CDR3 covers 17 residues. Germline CDR1 reads SGHAT; CDR2 reads FQNNGV. The germline V and J ends were trimmed by 5 bases and 2 bases, with 21 bases remaining between them.

This clonotype was seen a few times. The chain recombines TRBV6-6 with TRBJ1-1; D unclear. Trimming took off 2 bases at V and 5 bases at J, with 9 bases between the two ends. The V gene's germline CDR1 is MNHNY and CDR2 SVGAGI (reference sequence). This CDR3 is 13 amino acids long. The CDR3 here is CASSYPVRTEAFF. CDR3 nucleotide sequence: TGTGCCAGCAGTTACCCGGTTCGAACTGAAGCTTTCTTT.

This clonotype was recorded a few times. The chain recombines TRBV6-2 or TRBV6-3 with TRBJ2-7, with 8 nucleotides matching TRBD1. J gave up 0 bases and V 5 bases, and 6 bases lay outside the gene matches. This CDR3 contains 15 residues. In germline, CDR1 is MNHEY, CDR2 SVGEGT. CDR3 bases: TGTGCCAGCAGTCAGCCTGGGACAGGCTCCTACGAGCAGTACTTC. Translation: CASSQPGTGSYEQYF.

This sequence joins TRBV20-1 and TRBJ2-1, with 9 bases lining up with TRBD2. Unmatched junction bases numbered 7, after V lost 1 base and J lost 6 bases. The CDR3 covers 15 residues. Germline CDR1 and CDR2: DFQATT and SNEGSKA (reference sequence). CDR3 in amino acids: CSARGSAGGCNEQFF. The CDR3 region has the DNA TGCAGTGCTAGAGGTTCGGCGGGGGGGTGCAATGAGCAGTTCTTC.

This CDR3 reads CASSLLFTRNEQFF. The CDR3 nucleotides are TGTGCCAGCAGTTTACTTTTTACTAGAAATGAGCAGTTCTTC. The chain recombines TRBV28 with TRBJ2-5, with D possibly matching TRBD2 (5 bases). The better agreement between TRBJ2-1 and the DNA end casts doubt on the J call. The CDR3 runs 14 residues. The germline gives CDR1 MDHEN, CDR2 SYDVKM.

The rearrangement joins TRBV3-1 to TRBJ2-7; no clear D. Germline lookup yields CDR1 LGHDT and CDR2 YNNKEL (reference sequence). V gave up 0 bases and J gave up 6 bases, with 12 bases separating them. The CDR3 contains 14 residues. DNA of the CDR3: TGTGCCAGCAGCCAAGATTGGACCCGGCGCGAGCAGTACTTC. Protein: CASSQDWTRREQYF.

This clonotype was detected a few times. The junction and the germline gene differ at one end; a read error may be behind it. The chain joins TRBV24-1 to TRBJ2-4; unclear D gene. The CDR3 runs to 18 residues. From germline, CDR1 is KGHDR and CDR2 SFDVKD. The CDR3 loop is CATSDSGGASLAKNILYF. The CDR3 bases are TGTGCCACCAGTGATTCCGGTGGAGCGTCCTTAGCCAAAAACATTCTGTACTTC.

This clonotype showed up just a few times. V usage is TRBV20-1 and J usage is TRBJ1-4, with 9 nucleotides matching TRBD1. This CDR3 has 15 amino acids. Germline V gene lookup returns CDR1 DFQATT and CDR2 SNEGSKA (reference sequence). Trimming removed 4 bases from V and 8 bases from J; junction bases left unmatched: 11. The CDR3 DNA is TGCAGTGCTATCAAGGACGGACAGGGGATCGAAAAACTGTTTTTT. The encoded protein is CSAIKDGQGIEKLFF.

The chain employs TRBV27 and TRBJ1-2; 8 nucleotides agree with TRBD1. CDR3 length: 13 residues. V lost 5 bases, J lost 4 bases, and 3 bases stayed unmatched. Germline assignment: CDR1 MNHEY and CDR2 SMNVEV (reference sequence). This CDR3 is CASSRTGTYGYTF. The CDR3 DNA reads TGTGCCAGCAGTCGGACAGGGACCTATGGCTACACCTTC.

The chain is built from TRBV4-2 and TRBJ2-3, with 16 nucleotides matching TRBD2. The junction had 3 bases not matched to a gene; V was cut back by 4 bases and J by 2 bases. Germline V CDR1 and CDR2: LGHNA, YNFKEQ. The CDR3 runs 17 residues. CDR3 DNA: TGTGCCAGCAGCCGGGGACTAGCGGGGGGGTTCACAGATACGCAGTATTTT. This encodes CASSRGLAGGFTDTQYF.